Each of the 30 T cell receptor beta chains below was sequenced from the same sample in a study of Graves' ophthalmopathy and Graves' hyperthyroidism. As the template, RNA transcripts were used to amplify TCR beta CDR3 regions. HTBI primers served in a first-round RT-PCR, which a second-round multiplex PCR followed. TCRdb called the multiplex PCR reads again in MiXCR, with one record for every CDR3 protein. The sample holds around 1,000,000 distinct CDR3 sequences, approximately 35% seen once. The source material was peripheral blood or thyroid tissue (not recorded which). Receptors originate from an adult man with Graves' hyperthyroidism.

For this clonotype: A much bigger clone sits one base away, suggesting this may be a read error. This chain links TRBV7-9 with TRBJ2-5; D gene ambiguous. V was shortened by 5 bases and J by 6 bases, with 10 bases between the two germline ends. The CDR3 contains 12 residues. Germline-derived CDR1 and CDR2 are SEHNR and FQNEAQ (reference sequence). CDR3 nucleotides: TGTGCCAGCAGCCTAAAAGGGCAGACCCAGTACTTC. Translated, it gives CASSLKGQTQYF.

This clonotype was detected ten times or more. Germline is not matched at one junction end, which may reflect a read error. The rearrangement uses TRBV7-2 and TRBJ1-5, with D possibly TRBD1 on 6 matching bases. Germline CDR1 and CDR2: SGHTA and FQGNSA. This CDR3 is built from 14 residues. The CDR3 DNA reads TGTGCCAGCAGTTTAGGGGGTTCAAGACAGCCCCAGCATTTT. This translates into CASSLGGSRQPQHF.

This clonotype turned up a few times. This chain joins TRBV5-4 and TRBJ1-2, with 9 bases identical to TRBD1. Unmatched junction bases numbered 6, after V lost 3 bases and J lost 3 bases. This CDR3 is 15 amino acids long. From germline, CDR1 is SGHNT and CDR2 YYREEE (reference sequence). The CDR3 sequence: CASSYRGRGDYGYTF. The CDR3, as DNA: TGTGCCAGCAGCTACAGGGGGCGCGGGGACTATGGCTACACCTTC.

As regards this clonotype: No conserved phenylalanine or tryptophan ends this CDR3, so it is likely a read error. The CDR3 DNA reads TGTGCCAGTAGTATTCTACCGACAGGGGCCACTGAAGCTTTCCTT. It encodes CASSILPTGATEAFL. This sequence joins TRBV19 and TRBJ1-1, with TRBD1 matching over 8 bases. Germline-derived CDR1 and CDR2 are LNHDA and SQIVND (reference sequence). This CDR3 is built from 15 residues. V was clipped by 3 bases and J by 4 bases; unmatched bases: 7.

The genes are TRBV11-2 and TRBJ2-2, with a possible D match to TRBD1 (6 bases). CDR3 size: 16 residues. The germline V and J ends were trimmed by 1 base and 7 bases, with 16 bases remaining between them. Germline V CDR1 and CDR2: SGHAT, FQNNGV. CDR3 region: CASSLVPRGRNGELFF. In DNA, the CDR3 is TGTGCCAGCAGCTTAGTTCCCAGGGGTAGGAACGGGGAGCTGTTTTTT.

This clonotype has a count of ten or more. The DNA for the CDR3 is TGTGCCAGCAGCTCAAGAGCCGGGACTAGCGGGGCTTCCTACGAGCAGTACTTC. The encoded protein is CASSSRAGTSGASYEQYF. V and J are TRBV7-2 and TRBJ2-7, with TRBD2 matching 13 bases. With V trimmed by 4 bases and J by 1 base, 10 bases remained unmatched. CDR1 is SGHTA, CDR2 FQGNSA, per germline. The CDR3 runs to 18 residues.

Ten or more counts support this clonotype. The CDR3 region has the DNA TGTGCCATCAGTGAGTCATGGGACAGCTACTACACCTTC. Translation: CAISESWDSYYTF. The genes are TRBV10-3 and TRBJ1-2; 7 bases match TRBD1. J lost 10 bases, V lost 0 bases, and 5 bases had no gene match. The germline V gene has CDR1 ENHRY and CDR2 SYGVKD. The CDR3 covers 13 residues.

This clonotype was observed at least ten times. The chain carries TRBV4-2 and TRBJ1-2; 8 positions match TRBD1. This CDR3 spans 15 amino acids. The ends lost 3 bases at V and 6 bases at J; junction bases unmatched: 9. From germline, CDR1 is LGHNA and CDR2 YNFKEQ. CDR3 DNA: TGTGCCAGCAGCCATGGGCCGGGACAGGCTCATGGCTACACCTTC. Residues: CASSHGPGQAHGYTF.

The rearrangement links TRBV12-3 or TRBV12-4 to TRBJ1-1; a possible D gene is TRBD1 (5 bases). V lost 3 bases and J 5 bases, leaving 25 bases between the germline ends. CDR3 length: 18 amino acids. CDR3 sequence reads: CASSLDSRLQGGNTEAFF. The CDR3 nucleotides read TGTGCCAGCAGTTTGGATTCGCGGCTTCAGGGAGGGAATACTGAAGCTTTCTTT.

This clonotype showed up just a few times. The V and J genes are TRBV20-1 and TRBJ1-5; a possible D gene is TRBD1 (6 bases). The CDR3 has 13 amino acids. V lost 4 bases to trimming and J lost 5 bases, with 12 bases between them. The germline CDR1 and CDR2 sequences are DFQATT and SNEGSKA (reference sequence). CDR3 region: CSANRGSDQPQHF. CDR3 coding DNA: TGCAGTGCTAATAGGGGGTCCGATCAGCCCCAGCATTTT.

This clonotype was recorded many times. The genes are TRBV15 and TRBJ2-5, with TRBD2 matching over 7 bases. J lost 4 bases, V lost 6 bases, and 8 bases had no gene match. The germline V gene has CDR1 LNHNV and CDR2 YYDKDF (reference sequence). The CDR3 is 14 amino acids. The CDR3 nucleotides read TGTGCCACCAGTCGGGTGGGAGGGGCAGAGACCCAGTACTTC. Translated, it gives CATSRVGGAETQYF.

This chain's CDR3 is CASSLSKGSYEQYF. DNA for the CDR3: TGTGCCAGCAGCTTATCCAAGGGATCCTACGAGCAGTACTTC. The chain links TRBV7-3 to TRBJ2-7; D is uncertain. Trimming removed 2 bases at V and 1 base at J, with 9 bases between. The CDR3 sequence is 14 residues long. Germline lookup yields CDR1 SGHTA and CDR2 FQGTGA.

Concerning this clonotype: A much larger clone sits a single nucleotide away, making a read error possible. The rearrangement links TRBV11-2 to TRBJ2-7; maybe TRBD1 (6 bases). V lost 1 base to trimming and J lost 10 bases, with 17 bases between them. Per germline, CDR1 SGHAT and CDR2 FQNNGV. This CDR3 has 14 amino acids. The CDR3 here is CASSLGWGLEAQYF. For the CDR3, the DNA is TGTGCCAGCAGCTTAGGGTGGGGGCTGGAGGCCCAGTACTTC.

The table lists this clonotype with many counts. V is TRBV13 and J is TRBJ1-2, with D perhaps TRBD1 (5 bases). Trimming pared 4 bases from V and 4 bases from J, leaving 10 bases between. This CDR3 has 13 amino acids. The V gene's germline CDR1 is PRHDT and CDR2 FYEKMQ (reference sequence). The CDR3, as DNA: TGTGCCAGCAGCTCGGGACCGAGCTATGGCTACACCTTC. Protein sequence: CASSSGPSYGYTF.

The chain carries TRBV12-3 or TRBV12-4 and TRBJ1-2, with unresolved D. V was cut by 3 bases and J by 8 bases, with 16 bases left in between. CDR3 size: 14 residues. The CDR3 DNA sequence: TGTGCCAGCAGTTTTAGTCTGGACCTTGGAGGCTACACCTTC. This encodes CASSFSLDLGGYTF.

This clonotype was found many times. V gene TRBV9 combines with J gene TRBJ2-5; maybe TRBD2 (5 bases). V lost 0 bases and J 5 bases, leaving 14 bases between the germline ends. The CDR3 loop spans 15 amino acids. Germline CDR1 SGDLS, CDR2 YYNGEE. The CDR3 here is CASSVGGRGWETQYF. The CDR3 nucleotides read TGTGCCAGCAGCGTAGGCGGACGCGGGTGGGAGACCCAGTACTTC.

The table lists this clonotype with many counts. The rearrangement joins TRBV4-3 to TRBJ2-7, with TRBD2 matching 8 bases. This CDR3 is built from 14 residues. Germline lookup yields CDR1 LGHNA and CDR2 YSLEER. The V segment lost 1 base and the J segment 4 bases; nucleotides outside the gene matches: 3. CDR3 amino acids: CASSQGLAMYEQYF. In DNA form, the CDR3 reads TGCGCCAGCAGCCAAGGACTAGCGATGTACGAGCAGTACTTC.

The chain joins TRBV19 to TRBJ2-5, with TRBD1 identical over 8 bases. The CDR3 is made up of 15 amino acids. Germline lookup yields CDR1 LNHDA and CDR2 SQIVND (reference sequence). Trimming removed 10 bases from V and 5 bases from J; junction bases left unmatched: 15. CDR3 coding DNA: TGTGCCACCACCACGGGACAGGATTACGGGGAGACCCAGTACTTC. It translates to CATTTGQDYGETQYF.

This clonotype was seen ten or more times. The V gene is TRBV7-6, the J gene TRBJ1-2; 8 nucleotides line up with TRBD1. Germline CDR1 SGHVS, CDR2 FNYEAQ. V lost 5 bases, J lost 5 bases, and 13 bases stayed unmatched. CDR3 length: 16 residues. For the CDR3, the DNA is TGTGCCAGCAGCCACAGGACAGGGCGTGAACCTTATGGCTACACCTTC. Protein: CASSHRTGREPYGYTF.

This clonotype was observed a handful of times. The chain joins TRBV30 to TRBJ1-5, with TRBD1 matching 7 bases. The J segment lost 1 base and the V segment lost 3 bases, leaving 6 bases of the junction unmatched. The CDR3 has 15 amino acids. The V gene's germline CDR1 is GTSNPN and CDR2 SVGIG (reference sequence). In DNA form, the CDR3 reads TGTGCCTGGAGGCTGACAGGGACAAGCAATCAGCCCCAGCATTTT. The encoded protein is CAWRLTGTSNQPQHF.

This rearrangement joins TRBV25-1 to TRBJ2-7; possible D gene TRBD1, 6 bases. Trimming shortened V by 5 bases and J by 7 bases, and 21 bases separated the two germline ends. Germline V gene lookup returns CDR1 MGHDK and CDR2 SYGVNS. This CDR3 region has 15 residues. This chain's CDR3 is CASSFQGFALREQYF. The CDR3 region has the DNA TGTGCCAGCAGTTTTCAGGGGTTTGCTTTACGGGAGCAGTACTTC.

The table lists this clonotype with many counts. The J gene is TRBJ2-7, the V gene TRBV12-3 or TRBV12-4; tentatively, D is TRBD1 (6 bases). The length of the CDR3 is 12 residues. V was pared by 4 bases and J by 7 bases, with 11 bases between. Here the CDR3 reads CASSSGAWEQYF. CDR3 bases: TGTGCCAGCAGTTCAGGGGCGTGGGAGCAGTACTTC.

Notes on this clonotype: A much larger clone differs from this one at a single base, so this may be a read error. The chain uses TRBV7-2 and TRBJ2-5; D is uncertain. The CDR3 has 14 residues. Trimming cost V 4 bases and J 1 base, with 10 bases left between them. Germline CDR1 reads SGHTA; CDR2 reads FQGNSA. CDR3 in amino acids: CASSSFHTQETQYF. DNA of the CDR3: TGTGCCAGCAGCTCCTTCCACACCCAAGAGACCCAGTACTTC.

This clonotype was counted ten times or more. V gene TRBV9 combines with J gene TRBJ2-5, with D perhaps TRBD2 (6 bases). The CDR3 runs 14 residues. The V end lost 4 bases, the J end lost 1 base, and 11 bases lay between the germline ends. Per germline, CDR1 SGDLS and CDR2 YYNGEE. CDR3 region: CASSSRGSQETQYF. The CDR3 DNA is TGTGCCAGCAGCTCCCGGGGGTCCCAAGAGACCCAGTACTTC.

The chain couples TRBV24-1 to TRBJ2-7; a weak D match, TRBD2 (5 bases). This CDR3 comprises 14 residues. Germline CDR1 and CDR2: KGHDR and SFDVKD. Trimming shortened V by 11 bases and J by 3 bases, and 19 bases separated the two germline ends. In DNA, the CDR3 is TGTGCCAGGAGGTGCCAGCGGAGAGACTACGAGCAGTACTTC. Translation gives CARRCQRRDYEQYF.

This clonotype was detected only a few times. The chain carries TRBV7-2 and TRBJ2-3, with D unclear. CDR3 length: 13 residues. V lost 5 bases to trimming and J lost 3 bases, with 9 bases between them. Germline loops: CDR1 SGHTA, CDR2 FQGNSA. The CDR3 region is CASSDSGTDTQYF. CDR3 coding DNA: TGTGCCAGCAGCGACTCTGGGACAGATACGCAGTATTTT.

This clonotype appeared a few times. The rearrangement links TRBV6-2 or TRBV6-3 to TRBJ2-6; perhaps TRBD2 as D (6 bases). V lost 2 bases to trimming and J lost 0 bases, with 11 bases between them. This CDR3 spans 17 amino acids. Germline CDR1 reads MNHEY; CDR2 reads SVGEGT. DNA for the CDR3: TGTGCCAGCAGTTACGGGGGAGCGGGCTCTGGGGCCAACGTCCTGACTTTC. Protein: CASSYGGAGSGANVLTF.

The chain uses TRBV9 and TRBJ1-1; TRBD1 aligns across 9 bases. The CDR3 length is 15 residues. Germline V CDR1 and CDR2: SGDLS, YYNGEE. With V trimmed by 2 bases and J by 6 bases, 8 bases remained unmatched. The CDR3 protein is CASSVTGGGKSEAFF. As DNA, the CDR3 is TGTGCCAGCAGCGTGACAGGGGGGGGGAAGTCTGAAGCTTTCTTT. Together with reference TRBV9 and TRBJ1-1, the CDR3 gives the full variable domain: DSGVTQTPKHLITATGQRVTLRCSPRSGDLSVYWYQQSLDQGLQFLIQYYNGEERAKGNILERFSAQQFPDLHSELNLSSLELGDSALYFCASSVTGGGKSEAFFGQGTRLTVV.

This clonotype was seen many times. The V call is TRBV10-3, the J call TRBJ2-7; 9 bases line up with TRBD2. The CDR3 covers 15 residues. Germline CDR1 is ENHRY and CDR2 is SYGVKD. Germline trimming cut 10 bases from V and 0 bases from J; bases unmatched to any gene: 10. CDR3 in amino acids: CASHATAGGSYEQYF. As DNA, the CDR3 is TGTGCCAGCCACGCGACAGCGGGAGGCTCCTACGAGCAGTACTTC.

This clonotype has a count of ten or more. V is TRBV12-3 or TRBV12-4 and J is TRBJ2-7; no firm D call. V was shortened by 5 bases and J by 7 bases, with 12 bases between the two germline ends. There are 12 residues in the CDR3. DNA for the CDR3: TGTGCCAGCAGTCTCCACCCTGGGGAGCAGTACTTC. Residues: CASSLHPGEQYF.